This TCR beta chain derives from a study of beta chain features in type 1 diabetes. General observations from the study: There was a moderate but significant shortening of TCRB CDR3s in all four CD4+ subsets of Type 1 diabetes patients.

Trimming at V came to 5 bases and at J to 3 bases, leaving 9 bases not matched to a gene. Germline V gives CDR1 SSHAT, CDR2 FNYEAQ (reference sequence). The CDR3 spans 16 residues. Turning to this clone: Its antigen is currently unknown.

The isolated RNA, all of it, was reverse transcribed, so expressed TCRB transcripts were what got sequenced. Assay used: immunoSEQ multiplex PCR; TCRdb lists only in-frame clones, some missing. In the table there are about 650,000 clones, around 12% of which are singletons. Sequencing used naive CD4+ T cells from blood. V and J are TRBV7-7 and TRBJ2-1, with 8 nucleotides matching TRBD1. This sequence originates from a man aged 25 to 40 with type 1 diabetes. The CDR3 DNA is TGTGCCAGCAGCGCGCTATCCGGGACAGGCTACAATGAGCAGTTCTTC. Protein: CASSALSGTGYNEQFF.